The 27 T cell receptor beta chains reported below all come from one sample, sequenced in a study of blood T cell repertoires in COVID-19. Method: immunoSEQ multiplex PCR; TCRdb's copy keeps in-frame clones and lacks some. The sample lists tens of thousands of clones, about 91% seen once, with roughly 2.3% in the top ten. The sequenced sample was peripheral blood. The origin of the receptors is a human donor with active COVID-19. The donor label of this sample is uncertain.

Concerning this clone itself: The same CDR3 arises from other DNA sequences in this sample as well. The CDR3 is CASSGPGGDHGTQYF. CDR3 coding DNA: TGTGCCAGCAGCGGCCCCGGGGGGGACCACGGGACGCAGTATTTT. This chain connects TRBV7-9 to TRBJ2-3; 8 positions agree with TRBD2. There are 15 residues in the CDR3. The germline V gene encodes CDR1 SEHNR and CDR2 FQNEAQ (reference sequence). V was clipped by 5 bases and J by 9 bases; unmatched bases: 13.

This clone appeared once. This chain uses TRBV2 with TRBJ2-5; 7 nucleotides align to TRBD1. The V gene end was trimmed by 4 bases and the J gene end by 5 bases; junction bases not matched to a gene: 10. Germline V lookup: CDR1 SNHLY, CDR2 FYNNEI. This CDR3 has 15 amino acids. This CDR3 reads CASSGDRAFGETQYF. CDR3 nucleotides: TGTGCCAGCAGTGGTGACAGGGCTTTTGGGGAGACCCAGTACTTC.

The rearrangement joins TRBV28 to TRBJ1-1; 7 bases are shared with TRBD1. Germline CDR1 is MDHEN and CDR2 is SYDVKM. V shed 4 bases and J 7 bases; nucleotides not matched to a gene: 12. CDR3 length: 15 amino acids. The CDR3 sequence is CASSSASPTGLEAFF. The CDR3 DNA follows: TGTGCCAGCAGTTCCGCAAGCCCGACAGGGCTTGAAGCTTTCTTT.

This chain links TRBV18 with TRBJ1-4, with D possibly TRBD1 on 6 matching bases. V lost 6 bases and J 8 bases, leaving 13 bases between the germline ends. The length of the CDR3 is 13 residues. From germline, CDR1 is KGHSH and CDR2 LQKENI. CDR3 bases: TGTGCCAGCTCCAACAGGGATCGCGAAAAACTGTTTTTT. Its translation is CASSNRDREKLFF.

V and J are TRBV5-3 and TRBJ1-1; D may be TRBD1 (6 bases). TRBV5-3 has ORF status, its function being uncertain. The CDR3 consists of 15 residues. The V gene lost 0 bases and the J gene lost 1 base, with 10 bases spanning the gap. CDR3 in amino acids: CARSLDQGRNTEAFF. Written as DNA, the CDR3 is TGTGCCAGAAGCTTGGATCAGGGGCGGAACACTGAAGCTTTCTTT.

This chain connects TRBV6-2 or TRBV6-3 to TRBJ2-5, with 9 bases aligning to TRBD2. This CDR3 has 16 amino acids. The germline CDR1 and CDR2 sequences are MNHEY and SVGEGT. After removal of 0 bases from V and 1 base from J, the junction contained 3 bases not matched to a gene. In nucleotides, the CDR3 is TGTGCCAGCAGTTACTCAGCTAGCGGGGTCCAAGAGACCCAGTACTTC. Translation: CASSYSASGVQETQYF.

The V call is TRBV18, the J call TRBJ2-3; 10 nucleotides match TRBD1. The CDR3 covers 15 residues. J was trimmed by 1 base and V by 3 bases; bases with no gene match: 1. The germline V gene encodes CDR1 KGHSH and CDR2 LQKENI. In DNA, the CDR3 is TGTGCCAGCTCACCCGGGACAGGGGGCACAGATACGCAGTATTTT. It specifies CASSPGTGGTDTQYF. The full variable domain, completed using reference TRBV18 and TRBJ2-3, is NAGVMQNPRHLVRRRGQEARLRCSPMKGHSHVYWYRQLPEEGLKFMVYLQKENIIDESGMPKERFSAEFPKEGPSILRIQQVVRGDSAAYFCASSPGTGGTDTQYFGPGTRLTVL.

The CDR3 protein is CASSQQGQVNEQFF. The CDR3 nucleotides are TGCGCCAGCAGCCAACAGGGACAGGTCAATGAGCAGTTCTTC. The rearrangement joins TRBV4-1 to TRBJ2-1; 8 bases are a match to TRBD1. Looked up from germline, CDR1 is MGHRA and CDR2 is YSYEKL. The CDR3 spans 14 residues. After removal of 2 bases from V and 6 bases from J, the junction contained 3 bases not matched to a gene.

The rearrangement joins TRBV23-1 to TRBJ1-6, with D perhaps matching TRBD1 (5 bases). TRBV23-1 is sorted into the ORF group, with uncertain function. The CDR3 has 17 residues. Trimming stripped 11 bases from V and 0 bases from J, with 20 bases between. CDR3 sequence: CAPLGVRFPSYNSPLHF. DNA of the CDR3: TGCGCCCCCTTAGGGGTTAGGTTCCCCTCCTATAATTCACCCCTCCACTTT.

This clone was found once. The chain uses TRBV6-2 or TRBV6-3 and TRBJ2-7; 10 bases align to TRBD2. V lost 4 bases to trimming and J lost 7 bases; unmatched junction nucleotides: 7. The CDR3 covers 14 residues. The germline V gene encodes CDR1 MNHEY and CDR2 SVGEGT. This CDR3 reads CASSFSGGAAEQYF. CDR3 coding DNA: TGTGCCAGCAGTTTCAGCGGGGGGGCCGCAGAGCAGTACTTC.

The chain has TRBV18 and TRBJ1-2, with D perhaps TRBD1 (6 bases). The length of the CDR3 is 15 residues. The germline V and J ends were trimmed by 5 bases and 5 bases, with 18 bases remaining between them. The germline V gene encodes CDR1 KGHSH and CDR2 LQKENI. The CDR3 protein is CASSTKQGTSYGYTF. The CDR3 region has the DNA TGTGCCAGCTCAACCAAACAGGGTACCTCATATGGCTACACCTTC.

This clone was detected only once. The chain couples TRBV5-4 to TRBJ2-7, with TRBD2 matching over 10 bases. Per the germline V gene, CDR1 is SGHNT and CDR2 is YYREEE (reference sequence). With 3 bases clipped from V and 5 bases from J, the junction kept 8 bases outside the gene matches. The CDR3 is made up of 15 amino acids. CDR3 coding DNA: TGTGCCAGCAGCTCGGAAGGTCTAGCGGGGGACGAGCAGTACTTC. Its translation is CASSSEGLAGDEQYF.

The chain couples TRBV5-6 to TRBJ1-5, with D unresolved. CDR3 length: 15 amino acids. V was shortened by 1 base and J by 0 bases, with 8 bases between the two germline ends. Germline-derived CDR1 and CDR2 are SGHDT and YYEEEE. CDR3: CASSLWQSSNQPQHF. CDR3 DNA sequence: TGTGCCAGCAGCTTGTGGCAGTCTAGCAATCAGCCCCAGCATTTT.

V gene TRBV5-5 combines with J gene TRBJ2-3; 10 bases line up with TRBD2. The junction had 3 bases not matched to a gene; V was cut back by 5 bases and J by 0 bases. The CDR3 extends over 15 amino acids. Germline CDR1 SGHKS, CDR2 YYEKEE (reference sequence). CDR3 region: CASRPGLASTDTQYF. The CDR3 nucleotides read TGTGCCAGCAGACCGGGACTAGCGAGCACAGATACGCAGTATTTT.

The rearrangement links TRBV28 to TRBJ2-3; 8 positions match TRBD2. The CDR3 runs 18 residues. Germline-derived CDR1 and CDR2 are MDHEN and SYDVKM. V shed 4 bases, J shed 0 bases, and the junction held 12 bases outside the gene matches. As DNA, the CDR3 is TGTGCCAGCAGTTCTATACGGAGCGGGGGCACTAGCACAGATACGCAGTATTTT. Amino acid sequence: CASSSIRSGGTSTDTQYF.

The V and J genes are TRBV7-3 and TRBJ2-3; D possibly corresponds to TRBD1 (6 bases). This CDR3 is 17 amino acids long. The germline V gene encodes CDR1 SGHTA and CDR2 FQGTGA. Trimming took 6 bases from V and 3 from J, leaving 22 bases between them. The CDR3 region has the DNA TGTGCCAGCAGTCGTTTACCGCCAGGGGCAGGGACAGATACGCAGTATTTT. Translating it yields CASSRLPPGAGTDTQYF.

The J gene is TRBJ2-4, the V gene TRBV6-2 or TRBV6-3, with a possible D match to TRBD1 (6 bases). Germline V gene lookup returns CDR1 MNHEY and CDR2 SVGEGT. The V and J ends lost 7 bases and 1 base respectively, with 20 bases between them. CDR3 length: 17 amino acids. DNA for the CDR3: TGTGCCAGCACCTACTCCTCAGGGGATGCGGCCAAAAACATTCAGTACTTC. It codes for CASTYSSGDAAKNIQYF.

The chain employs TRBV7-9 and TRBJ2-7; D is possibly TRBD2 (6 bases). V gave up 1 base and J gave up 4 bases, with 11 bases separating them. The germline V gene encodes CDR1 SEHNR and CDR2 FQNEAQ (reference sequence). This CDR3 comprises 14 residues. CDR3 residues: CASSLGVGRYEQYF. The CDR3 nucleotides read TGTGCCAGCAGCTTAGGGGTGGGGAGGTACGAGCAGTACTTC.

The rearrangement joins TRBV6-5 to TRBJ1-6; a weak D match, TRBD1 (6 bases). V was pared by 2 bases and J by 10 bases, with 12 bases between. The CDR3 is 14 residues long. Germline V lookup: CDR1 MNHEY, CDR2 SVGAGI. The CDR3 protein is CASSYGPGGSPLHF. The CDR3 DNA reads as TGTGCCAGCAGTTACGGTCCGGGGGGCTCACCCCTCCACTTT.

J is TRBJ2-4 and V is TRBV4-3; a possible D gene is TRBD1 (6 bases). The CDR3 consists of 18 residues. CDR1 LGHNA and CDR2 YSLEER come from the germline V gene. V was clipped by 0 bases and J by 9 bases, with 24 bases between them. CDR3 region: CASSQDPPGTTLHSIQYF. The CDR3 DNA follows: TGCGCCAGCAGCCAAGATCCACCCGGGACAACCCTACATAGCATTCAGTACTTC.

The chain has TRBV6-6 and TRBJ2-7, with 12 bases aligning to TRBD2. The CDR3 extends over 14 amino acids. Looked up from germline, CDR1 is MNHNY and CDR2 is SVGAGI (reference sequence). The trim removed 6 bases at V and 6 bases at J, leaving 6 bases unmatched. The CDR3: CASSASGGAGEQYF. The CDR3 coding sequence is TGTGCCAGCAGCGCTAGCGGGGGGGCCGGCGAGCAGTACTTC.

The DNA of the CDR3 is TGTGCCAGCAGCGGCATCGGGACAGGTTTCTTCAATGAGCAGTTCTTC. Protein sequence: CASSGIGTGFFNEQFF. The chain has TRBV7-6 and TRBJ2-1, with 8 bases identical to TRBD1. Trimming took 5 bases from V and 6 from J; bases not matched to a gene: 12. Germline V gene data show CDR1 as SGHVS and CDR2 as FNYEAQ. This CDR3 is built from 16 residues.

CDR3 in DNA: TGTGCCACTTACCCCCTAGCGGGAGGAGGCGCAGACGCTTTCTTT. Protein sequence: CATYPLAGGGADAFF. This sequence joins TRBV5-5 and TRBJ1-1; D remains unclear. The CDR3 has 15 residues. Germline CDR1 is SGHKS and CDR2 is YYEKEE (reference sequence). V gave up 9 bases and J gave up 11 bases, with 29 bases separating them.

The V gene is TRBV5-1, the J gene TRBJ1-4, with 9 positions matching TRBD1. CDR3 size: 18 residues. Trimming at V came to 5 bases and at J to 4 bases, leaving 15 bases not matched to a gene. Germline lookup yields CDR1 SGHRS and CDR2 YFSETQ. Written as DNA, the CDR3 is TGCGCCAGCAGTCCCGGACAGGGGAGTACTTACTTTAATGAAAAACTGTTTTTT. Protein product: CASSPGQGSTYFNEKLFF.

In its sample, this clone was seen once. The chain recombines TRBV7-2 with TRBJ2-3; 13 nucleotides align to TRBD2. Germline CDR1 reads SGHTA; CDR2 reads FQGNSA. The CDR3 runs to 16 residues. V lost 3 bases and J lost 4; bases outside the gene matches: 4. In DNA, the CDR3 is TGTGCCAGCAGCTTCCGGACTAGCGGGGGTTCAGATACGCAGTATTTT. Residues: CASSFRTSGGSDTQYF.

The chain is built from TRBV12-3 or TRBV12-4 and TRBJ1-2; TRBD1 agrees at 7 bases. The CDR3 is made up of 13 amino acids. After removal of 3 bases from V and 8 bases from J, the junction contained 6 bases not matched to a gene. The CDR3 DNA reads TGTGCCAGCAGTTTTCGACAGGGCAGAGGCTACACCTTC. It is translated as CASSFRQGRGYTF.

V and J are TRBV10-2 and TRBJ1-2, with D perhaps TRBD1 (6 bases). Germline V gene data show CDR1 as WSHSY and CDR2 as SAAADI. The CDR3 consists of 13 residues. V was clipped by 10 bases and J by 8 bases, with 20 bases between them. The CDR3 nucleotides are TGCGCCACCACCGGGACACCGACGTGGGGCTACACCTTC. This encodes CATTGTPTWGYTF.